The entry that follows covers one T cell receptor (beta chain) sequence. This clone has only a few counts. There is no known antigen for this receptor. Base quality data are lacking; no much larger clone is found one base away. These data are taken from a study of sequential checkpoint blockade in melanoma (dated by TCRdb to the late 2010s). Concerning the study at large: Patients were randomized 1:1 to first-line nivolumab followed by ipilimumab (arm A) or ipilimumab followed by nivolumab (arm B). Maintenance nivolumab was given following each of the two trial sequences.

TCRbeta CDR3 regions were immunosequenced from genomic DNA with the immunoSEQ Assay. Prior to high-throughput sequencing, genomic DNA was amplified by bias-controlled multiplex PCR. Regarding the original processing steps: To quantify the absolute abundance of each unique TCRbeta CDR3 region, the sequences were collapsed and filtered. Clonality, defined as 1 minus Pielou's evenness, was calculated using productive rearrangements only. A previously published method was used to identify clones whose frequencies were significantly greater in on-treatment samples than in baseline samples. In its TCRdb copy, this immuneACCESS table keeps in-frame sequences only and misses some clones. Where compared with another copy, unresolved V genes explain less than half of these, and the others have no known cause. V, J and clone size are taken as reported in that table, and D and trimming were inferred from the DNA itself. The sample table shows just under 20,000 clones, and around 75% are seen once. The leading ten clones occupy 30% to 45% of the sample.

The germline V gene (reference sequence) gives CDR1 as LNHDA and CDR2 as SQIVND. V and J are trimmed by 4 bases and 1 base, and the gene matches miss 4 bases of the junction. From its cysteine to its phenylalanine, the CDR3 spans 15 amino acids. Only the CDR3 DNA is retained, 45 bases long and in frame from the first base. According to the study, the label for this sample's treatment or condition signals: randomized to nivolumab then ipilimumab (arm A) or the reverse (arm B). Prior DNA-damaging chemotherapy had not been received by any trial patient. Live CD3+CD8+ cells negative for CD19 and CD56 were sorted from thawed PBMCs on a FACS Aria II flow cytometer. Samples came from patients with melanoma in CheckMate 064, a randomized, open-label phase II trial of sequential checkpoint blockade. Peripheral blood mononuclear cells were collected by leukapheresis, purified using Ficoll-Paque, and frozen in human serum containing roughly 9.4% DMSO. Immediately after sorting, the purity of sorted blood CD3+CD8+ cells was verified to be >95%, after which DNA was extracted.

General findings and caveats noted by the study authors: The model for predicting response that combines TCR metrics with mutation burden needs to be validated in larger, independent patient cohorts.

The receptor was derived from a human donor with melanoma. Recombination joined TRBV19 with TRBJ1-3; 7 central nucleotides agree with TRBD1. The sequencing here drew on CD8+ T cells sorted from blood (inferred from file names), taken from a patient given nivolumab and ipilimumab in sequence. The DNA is TGTGCCAGTAGTAACTACAGGGGATCTGGAAACACCATATATTTT. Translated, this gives CASSNYRGSGNTIYF. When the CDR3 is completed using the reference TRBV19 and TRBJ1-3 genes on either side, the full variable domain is DGGITQSPKYLFRKEGQNVTLSCEQNLNHDAMYWYRQDPGQGLRLIYYSQIVNDFQKGDIAEGYSVSREKKESFPLTVTSAQKNPTAFYLCASSNYRGSGNTIYFGEGSWLTVV.